This T cell receptor (beta chain) was recovered during a study of early stage breast cancer tumors. Germline V gene data show CDR1 as MGHRA and CDR2 as YSYEKL. This CDR3 contains 16 residues. V shed 2 bases and J 0 bases; nucleotides not matched to a gene: 5. To note about this clone: What it binds is not known.

Study-wide points: Enriched TCRB sequences shared across patients were mostly commonly generated sequences.

TCRdb keeps only in-frame clones here, not all; method: immunoSEQ multiplex PCR. This table has about 14,000 clones, approximately 84% appearing once. Sample: normal breast tissue next to the tumor. This receptor was obtained from a person between 30 and 45 years old with breast cancer. The V call is TRBV4-1, the J call TRBJ2-7, with 9 bases identical to TRBD2. The CDR3 coding sequence is TGCGCCAGCAGCCAATTGGAGCGGGAGGTCTCCTACGAGCAGTACTTC. Translation gives CASSQLEREVSYEQYF.